This T cell receptor (beta chain) was sequenced during a study of blood T cell repertoires in COVID-19. As for the study in general: Sites across the United States, Italy and Spain contributed samples from acute and convalescent COVID-19. T cells, B-cell-depleted T cells, or PBMCs supplied cDNA or gDNA.

V was clipped by 6 bases and J by 4 bases; unmatched bases: 8. The CDR3 extends over 15 amino acids. Germline V CDR1 and CDR2: MNHEY, SVGAGI. The authors' processing: Estimation of nucleated cell counts relied on the amplification of reference gene primers. The table came from immunoSEQ multiplex PCR; TCRdb's copy has only in-frame clones and leaves some out. That table furnishes V, J and clone size, whereas the DNA furnished D and trimming. This repertoire shows around 190,000 clones, roughly 84% found once; its top ten account for 13%. The rearrangement uses TRBV6-5 and TRBJ1-3; 8 bases fit TRBD1. Material: peripheral blood. This clonotype was obtained from a human donor in a cohort sampled during active COVID-19. CDR3 coding DNA: TGTGCCAGCAGCTCCGCGACAGGGGACGGAAACACCATATATTTT. Its protein is CASSSATGDGNTIYF.